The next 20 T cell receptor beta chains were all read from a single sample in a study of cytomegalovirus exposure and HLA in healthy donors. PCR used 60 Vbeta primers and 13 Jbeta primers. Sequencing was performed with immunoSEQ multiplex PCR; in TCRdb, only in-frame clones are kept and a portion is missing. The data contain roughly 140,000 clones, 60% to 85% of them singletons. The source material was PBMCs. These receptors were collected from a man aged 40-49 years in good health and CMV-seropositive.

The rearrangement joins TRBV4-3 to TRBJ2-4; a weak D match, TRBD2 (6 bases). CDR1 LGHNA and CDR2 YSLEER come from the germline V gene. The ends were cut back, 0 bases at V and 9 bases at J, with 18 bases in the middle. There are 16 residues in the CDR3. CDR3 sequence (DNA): TGCGCCAGCAGCCAAGAGGGAGGAAAGGTGTCGAGCATTCAGTACTTC. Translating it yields CASSQEGGKVSSIQYF.

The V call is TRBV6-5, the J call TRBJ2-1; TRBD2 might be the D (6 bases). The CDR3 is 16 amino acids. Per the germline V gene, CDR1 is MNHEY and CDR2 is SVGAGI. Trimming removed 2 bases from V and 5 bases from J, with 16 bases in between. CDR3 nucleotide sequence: TGTGCCAGCAGTTACAAGCGGGCTAGTACCCACAATGAGCAGTTCTTC. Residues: CASSYKRASTHNEQFF.

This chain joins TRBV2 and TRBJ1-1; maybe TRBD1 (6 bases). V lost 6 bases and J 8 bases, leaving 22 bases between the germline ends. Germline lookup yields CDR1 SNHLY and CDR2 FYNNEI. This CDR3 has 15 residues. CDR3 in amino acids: CASRPQGSGAEEAFF. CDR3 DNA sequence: TGTGCCAGCAGGCCCCAGGGGTCCGGCGCGGAGGAAGCTTTCTTT.

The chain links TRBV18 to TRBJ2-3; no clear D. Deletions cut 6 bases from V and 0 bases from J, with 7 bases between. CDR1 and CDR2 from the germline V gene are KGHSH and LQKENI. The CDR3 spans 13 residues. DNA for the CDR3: TGTGCCAGCTCTCTCACTAGCACAGATACGCAGTATTTT. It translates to CASSLTSTDTQYF.

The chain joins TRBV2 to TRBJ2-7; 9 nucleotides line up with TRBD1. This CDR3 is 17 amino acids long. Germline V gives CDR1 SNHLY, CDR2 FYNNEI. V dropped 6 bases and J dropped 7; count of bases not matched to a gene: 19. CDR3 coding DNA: TGTGCCAGCAGGGGAGGGGACAGGGTCACTGGGACGGAGGAGCAGTACTTC. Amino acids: CASRGGDRVTGTEEQYF.

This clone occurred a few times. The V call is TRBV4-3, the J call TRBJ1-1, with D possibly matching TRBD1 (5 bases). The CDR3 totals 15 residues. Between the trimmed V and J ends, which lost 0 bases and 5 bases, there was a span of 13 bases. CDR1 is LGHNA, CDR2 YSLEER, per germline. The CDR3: CASSQDEGDGTEAFF. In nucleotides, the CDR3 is TGCGCCAGCAGCCAAGATGAAGGGGATGGAACTGAAGCTTTCTTT.

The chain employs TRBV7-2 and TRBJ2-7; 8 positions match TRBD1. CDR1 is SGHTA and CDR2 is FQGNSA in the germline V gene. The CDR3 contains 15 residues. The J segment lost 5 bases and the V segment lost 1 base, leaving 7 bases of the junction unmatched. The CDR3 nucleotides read TGTGCCAGCAGCTTAGGAGGGACAGGCGGGAACGAGCAGTACTTC. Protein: CASSLGGTGGNEQYF.

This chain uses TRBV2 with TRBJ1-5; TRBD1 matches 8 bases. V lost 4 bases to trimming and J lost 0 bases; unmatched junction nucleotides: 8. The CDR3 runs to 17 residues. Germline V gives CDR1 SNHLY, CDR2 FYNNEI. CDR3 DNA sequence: TGTGCCAGCAGTGGTTGGTCAGGGGGCGATAGCAATCAGCCCCAGCATTTT. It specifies CASSGWSGGDSNQPQHF.

The CDR3 DNA sequence: TGTGCCAGCTCACCACGGTCGGTGAACACTGAAGCTTTCTTT. Translated: CASSPRSVNTEAFF. The genes are TRBV18 and TRBJ1-1; D is ambiguous. Germline CDR1 and CDR2: KGHSH and LQKENI. The CDR3 sequence is 14 residues long. V was pared by 1 base and J by 0 bases, with 6 bases between.

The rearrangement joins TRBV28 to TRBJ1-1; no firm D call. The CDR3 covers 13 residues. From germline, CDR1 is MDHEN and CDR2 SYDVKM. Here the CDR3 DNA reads TGTATGACATGCCTGGATTTGAGCACTGAAGCTTTCTTT. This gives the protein CMTCLDLSTEAFF.

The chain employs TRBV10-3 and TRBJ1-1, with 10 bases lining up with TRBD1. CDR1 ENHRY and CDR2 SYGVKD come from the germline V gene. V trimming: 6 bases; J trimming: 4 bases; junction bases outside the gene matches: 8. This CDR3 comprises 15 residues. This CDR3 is CAIRETGGSRTEAFF. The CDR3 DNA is TGTGCCATCAGGGAGACAGGGGGCAGTCGCACTGAAGCTTTCTTT.

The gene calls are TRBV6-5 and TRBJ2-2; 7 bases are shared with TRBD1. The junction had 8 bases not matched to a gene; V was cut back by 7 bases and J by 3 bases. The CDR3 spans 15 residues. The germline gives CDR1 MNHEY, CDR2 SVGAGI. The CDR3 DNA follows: TGTGCCAGCATACAGGGGCCCTCGGACACCGGGGAGCTGTTTTTT. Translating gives CASIQGPSDTGELFF.

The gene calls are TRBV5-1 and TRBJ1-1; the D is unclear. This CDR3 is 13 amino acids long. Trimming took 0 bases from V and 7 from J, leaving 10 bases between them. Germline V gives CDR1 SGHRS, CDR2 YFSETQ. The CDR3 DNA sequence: TGCGCCAGCAGCTTGGCGAGCGACCTTGAAGCTTTCTTT. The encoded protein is CASSLASDLEAFF.

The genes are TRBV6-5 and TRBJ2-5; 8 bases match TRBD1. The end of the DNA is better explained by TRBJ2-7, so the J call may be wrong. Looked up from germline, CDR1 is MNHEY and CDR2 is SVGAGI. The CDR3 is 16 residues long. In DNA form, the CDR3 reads TGTGCCAGCAGTTACGGTCTCGGACAGGGTGGGAGCGAGCAGTACTTC. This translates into CASSYGLGQGGSEQYF.

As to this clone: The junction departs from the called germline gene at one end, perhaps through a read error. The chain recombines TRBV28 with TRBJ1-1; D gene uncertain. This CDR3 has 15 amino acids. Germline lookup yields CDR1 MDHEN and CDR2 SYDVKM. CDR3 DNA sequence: TGTGCCAGCAGTTTATTGGAGTCAATAACGACTGAAACTTTCTTT. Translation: CASSLLESITTETFF.

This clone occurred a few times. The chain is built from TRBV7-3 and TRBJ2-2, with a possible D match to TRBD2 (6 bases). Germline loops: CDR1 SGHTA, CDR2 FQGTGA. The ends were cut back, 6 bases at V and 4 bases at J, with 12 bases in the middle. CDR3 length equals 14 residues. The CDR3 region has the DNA TGTGCCAGCAGAGTGGAGGGGAGCACCGGGGAGCTGTTTTTT. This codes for CASRVEGSTGELFF. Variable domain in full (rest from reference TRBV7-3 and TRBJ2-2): GAGVSQTPSNKVTEKGKYVELRCDPISGHTALYWYRQSLGQGPEFLIYFQGTGAADDSGLPNDRFFAVRPEGSVSTLKIQRTERGDSAVYLCASRVEGSTGELFFGEGSRLTVL.

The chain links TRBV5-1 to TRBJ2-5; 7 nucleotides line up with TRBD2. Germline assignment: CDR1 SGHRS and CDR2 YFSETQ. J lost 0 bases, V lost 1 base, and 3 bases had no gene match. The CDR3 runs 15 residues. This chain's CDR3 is CASSLLAAYQETQYF. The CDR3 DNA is TGCGCCAGCAGCTTGCTAGCGGCGTACCAAGAGACCCAGTACTTC.

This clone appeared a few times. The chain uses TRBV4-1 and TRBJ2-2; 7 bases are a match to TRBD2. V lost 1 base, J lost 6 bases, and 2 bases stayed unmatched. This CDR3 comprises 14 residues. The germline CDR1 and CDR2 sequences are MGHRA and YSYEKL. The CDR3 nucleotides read TGCGCCAGCAGCCAAGTTAGCGGGCCCGGGGAGCTGTTTTTT. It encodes CASSQVSGPGELFF.

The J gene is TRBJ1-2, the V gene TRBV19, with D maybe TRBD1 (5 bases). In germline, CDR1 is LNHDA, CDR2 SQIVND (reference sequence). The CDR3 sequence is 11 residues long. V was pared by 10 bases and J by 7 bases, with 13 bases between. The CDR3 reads CATQTVGGYTF. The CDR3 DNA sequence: TGTGCCACCCAGACAGTCGGTGGCTACACCTTC.

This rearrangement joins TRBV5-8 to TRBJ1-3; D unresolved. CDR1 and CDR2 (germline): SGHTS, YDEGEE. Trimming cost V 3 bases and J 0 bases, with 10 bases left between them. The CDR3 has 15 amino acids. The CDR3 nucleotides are TGTGCCAGCAGCTCGCGACTGAGCTCTGGAAACACCATATATTTT. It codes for CASSSRLSSGNTIYF.